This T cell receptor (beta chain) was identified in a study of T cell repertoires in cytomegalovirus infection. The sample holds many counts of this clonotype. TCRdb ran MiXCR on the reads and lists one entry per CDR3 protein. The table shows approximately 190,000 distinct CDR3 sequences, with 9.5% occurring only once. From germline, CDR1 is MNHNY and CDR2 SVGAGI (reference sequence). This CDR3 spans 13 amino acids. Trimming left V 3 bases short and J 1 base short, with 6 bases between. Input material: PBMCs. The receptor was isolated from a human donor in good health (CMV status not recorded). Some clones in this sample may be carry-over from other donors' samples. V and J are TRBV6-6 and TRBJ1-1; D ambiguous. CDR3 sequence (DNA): TGTGCCAGCAGTTATGCGGAGAACACTGAAGCTTTCTTT. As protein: CASSYAENTEAFF.